The 9 T cell receptor beta chains given below trace back to one sample, sequenced in a study of a mutant IDH1 vaccine in newly diagnosed glioma. Their antigens are not known. Generated by immunoSEQ multiplex PCR, the TCRdb table keeps only in-frame clones and is missing some. The sample records about 94,000 clones, roughly 91% being singletons. Time point defined: week 47, end of study. Doses consisted of 300 ug of mutant IDH1 20-mer peptide each, paired with topical imiquimod. The sequencing here drew on PBMCs, taken from a glioma patient whose treatment included an IDH1 peptide vaccine. Receptors were obtained from a woman in her 50s with glioma.

V and J are TRBV5-5 and TRBJ1-6; no definite D call. The germline V and J ends were trimmed by 1 base and 8 bases, with 22 bases remaining between them. The CDR3 is made up of 18 amino acids. Germline CDR1 SGHKS, CDR2 YYEKEE (reference sequence). CDR3 DNA: TGTGCCAGCAGCTTGATTGGATCTTCTGGAGCTGGCTATTCACCCCTCCACTTT. Amino acid sequence: CASSLIGSSGAGYSPLHF.

The chain's CDR3 is CASSLAGRGRPYEQYF. The CDR3 DNA is TGTGCCAGCAGCTTGGCCGGTCGGGGGCGCCCCTACGAGCAGTACTTC. This chain links TRBV5-6 with TRBJ2-7, with D perhaps given as TRBD1 or TRBD2 (6 bases each). Germline values: CDR1 SGHDT, CDR2 YYEEEE. V dropped 0 bases and J dropped 2 bases, with 15 bases sitting between them. The CDR3 is 16 amino acids.

This chain uses TRBV2 with TRBJ2-3; D call uncertain. Per germline, CDR1 SNHLY and CDR2 FYNNEI. V was clipped by 5 bases and J by 1 base, with 13 bases between them. This CDR3 region has 15 residues. The CDR3 sequence is CASSLFNPRTDTQYF. CDR3 DNA: TGTGCCAGCAGTCTGTTTAACCCTCGCACAGATACGCAGTATTTT.

The CDR3 coding sequence is TGTGCCTGGAGTGTACGAGGGACCCCGAACAATGAGCAGTTCTTC. Residues: CAWSVRGTPNNEQFF. The chain employs TRBV30 and TRBJ2-1; D tentatively fits TRBD1 or TRBD2 (5 bases each). Trimming removed 0 bases at V and 5 bases at J, with 14 bases between. CDR1 is GTSNPN, CDR2 SVGIG, per germline (reference sequence). The CDR3 runs 15 residues. Using reference TRBV30 and TRBJ2-1 for the parts outside the CDR3, the full variable domain is SQTIHQWPATLVQPVGSPLSLECTVEGTSNPNLYWYRQAAGRGLQLLFYSVGIGQISSEVPQNLSASRPQDRQFILSSKKLLLSDSGFYLCAWSVRGTPNNEQFFGPGTRLTVL.

The V call is TRBV27, the J call TRBJ1-1; D perhaps matches TRBD1 (6 bases). Germline V gene lookup returns CDR1 MNHEY and CDR2 SMNVEV (reference sequence). Trimming pared 6 bases from V and 0 bases from J, leaving 11 bases between. This CDR3 contains 14 residues. This CDR3 is CASRNRALNTEAFF. The CDR3, as DNA: TGTGCCAGCAGAAACAGGGCTTTGAACACTGAAGCTTTCTTT.

V usage is TRBV7-2 and J usage is TRBJ2-5; 7 positions agree with TRBD2. Gene TRBJ2-7 matches the end of the DNA better, so the J call may be wrong. The CDR3 loop spans 14 amino acids. Looked up from germline, CDR1 is SGHTA and CDR2 is FQGNSA. The CDR3 protein is CASSSPARGVEQYF. The CDR3 DNA reads TGTGCCAGCAGCTCCCCGGCCCGGGGGGTCGAGCAGTACTTC.

V is TRBV18 and J is TRBJ1-5; no reliable D call. V was trimmed by 3 bases and J by 0 bases, leaving 9 bases between them. The CDR3 runs to 15 residues. Germline lookup yields CDR1 KGHSH and CDR2 LQKENI. CDR3 sequence: CASSPLGYSNQPQHF. DNA of the CDR3: TGTGCCAGCTCACCGTTAGGGTATAGCAATCAGCCCCAGCATTTT.

The chain carries TRBV6-1 and TRBJ2-7; 7 bases fit TRBD2. The CDR3 contains 12 residues. Trimming cost V 7 bases and J 3 bases; bases outside gene matches: 3. Germline values: CDR1 MNHNS, CDR2 SASEGT. DNA of the CDR3: TGTGCCAGCAACCGGGAGGACTACGAGCAGTACTTC. Its translation: CASNREDYEQYF.

The chain carries TRBV19 and TRBJ1-5; possibly TRBD1 for D (6 bases). The CDR3 length is 14 residues. The V gene's germline CDR1 is LNHDA and CDR2 SQIVND (reference sequence). Trimming shortened V by 2 bases and J by 8 bases, and 13 bases separated the two germline ends. CDR3 residues: CASSIWGREEPQHF. The DNA of the CDR3 is TGTGCCAGTAGTATATGGGGGCGAGAGGAGCCCCAGCATTTT.